The rows below give T cell receptor beta chains drawn from one sample of a study of Ad26.COV2.S vaccination and SARS-CoV-2 variants. Here immunoSEQ multiplex PCR was the method, and the copy in TCRdb shows in-frame clones only, minus some. The table records about 400,000 clones, roughly 80% of them present only once. The sample here was peripheral blood, taken in a trial of Ad26.COV2.S vaccine versus placebo. These receptors came from a person between 18 and 59 years old who received the Ad26.COV2.S COVID-19 vaccine or a placebo. CDR3s include the opening cysteine and the closing phenylalanine or tryptophan. D genes are given only for firm matches. Clone size appears in some rows only: once, few, many, or a class for an expanded clone.

clone_size d_call j_call v_call cdr3_aa cdr3_nt
- TRBD1 TRBJ2-7 TRBV9 CASSAQGAYEQYF TGTGCCAGCAGCGCTCAGGGGGCCTACGAGCAGTACTTC
few - TRBJ2-7 TRBV2 CATLTPESYEQYF TGTGCCACCTTAACCCCGGAGTCCTACGAGCAGTACTTC
- - TRBJ2-2 TRBV7-8 CASSLDLFVGELFF TGTGCCAGCAGCTTAGATTTATTCGTCGGGGAGCTGTTTTTT
- TRBD1 TRBJ1-1 TRBV11-3 CASSLTGAVTEAFF TGTGCCAGCAGCTTGACAGGGGCCGTCACTGAAGCTTTCTTT
few TRBD1 TRBJ2-7 TRBV28 CASSTQGQGARGEQYF TGTGCCAGCAGTACACAGGGACAGGGGGCTCGAGGCGAGCAGTACTTC
- - TRBJ1-1 TRBV6-5 CASSRDWRNTEAFF TGTGCCAGCAGTAGGGATTGGCGGAACACTGAAGCTTTCTTT
once TRBD2 TRBJ2-3 TRBV5-4 CASRVAGGPTDTQYF TGTGCCAGCAGAGTAGCGGGGGGCCCGACAGATACGCAGTATTTT
once - TRBJ2-2 TRBV5-1 CASSLKFVAAGELFF TGCGCCAGCAGCTTGAAGTTCGTGGCGGCGGGGGAGCTGTTTTTT
- - TRBJ2-1 TRBV7-2 CASSIGLRASYNEQFF TGTGCCAGCAGTATCGGGCTCCGGGCGTCCTACAATGAGCAGTTCTTC
once - TRBJ1-3 TRBV7-2 CASSLNRVDTIYF TGTGCCAGCAGCTTAAACAGGGTAGACACCATATATTTT
- TRBD1 TRBJ1-2 TRBV19 CASSIRQGDYGYTF TGTGCCAGTAGTATCCGACAGGGCGACTATGGCTACACCTTC
- - TRBJ2-3 TRBV3-1/TRBV3-2 CASSQQDTQYF TGTGCCAGCAGCCAGCAAGATACGCAGTATTTT
- - TRBJ2-3 TRBV10-1 CASSWRDTQYF TGCGCCAGCAGTTGGAGGGATACGCAGTATTTT
- - TRBJ1-1 TRBV13 CASRNRVYAEAFF TGTGCCAGCAGAAACCGGGTTTACGCTGAAGCTTTCTTT
- - TRBJ1-1 TRBV5-1 CASSRGDTTNTEAFF TGCGCCAGCAGCCGCGGAGACACGACGAACACTGAAGCTTTCTTT
once - TRBJ2-1 TRBV28 CASSLGGPGEQFF TGTGCCAGCAGTTTAGGGGGGCCGGGGGAGCAGTTCTTC
few - TRBJ1-3 TRBV5-5 CASSFTGNTIYF TGTGCCAGCAGCTTTACAGGAAACACCATATATTTT
- TRBD1 TRBJ2-1 TRBV7-2 CASSLTGTVNEQFF TGTGCCAGCAGCTTAACCGGGACAGTCAATGAGCAGTTCTTC
- - TRBJ2-1 TRBV28 CASSFGGHEQFF TGTGCCAGCAGTTTCGGCGGGCATGAGCAGTTCTTC
- TRBD1 TRBJ2-5 TRBV5-1 CASSLGQGLVLTQYF TGCGCCAGCAGCCTGGGACAGGGCCTCGTCCTGACCCAGTACTTC
once - TRBJ1-3 TRBV19 CASSHYASSGNTIYF TGTGCCAGTAGCCATTACGCCTCCTCTGGAAACACCATATATTTT
once - TRBJ2-5 TRBV9 CASSVSTGQETQYF TGTGCCAGCAGCGTATCTACAGGGCAGGAGACCCAGTACTTC